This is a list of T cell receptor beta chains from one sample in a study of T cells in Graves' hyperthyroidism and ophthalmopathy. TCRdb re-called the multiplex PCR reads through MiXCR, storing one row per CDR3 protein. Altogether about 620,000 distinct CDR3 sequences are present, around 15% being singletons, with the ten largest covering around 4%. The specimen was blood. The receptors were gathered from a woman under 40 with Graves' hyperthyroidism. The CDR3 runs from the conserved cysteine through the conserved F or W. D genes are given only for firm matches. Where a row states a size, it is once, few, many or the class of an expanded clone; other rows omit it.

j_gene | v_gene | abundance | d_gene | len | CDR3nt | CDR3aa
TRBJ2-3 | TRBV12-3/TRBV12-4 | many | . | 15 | TGTGCCAGCAGTTTATGGGGGAGTGCGACTGATACGCAGTATTTT | CASSLWGSATDTQYF
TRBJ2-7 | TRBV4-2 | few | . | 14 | TGTGCCAGCAGCCAAGATTGGCAGGGTCACGAGCAGTACTTC | CASSQDWQGHEQYF
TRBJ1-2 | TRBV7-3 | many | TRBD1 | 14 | TGTGCCAGCAGACGTGGACAGGATACATATGGCTACACCTTC | CASRRGQDTYGYTF
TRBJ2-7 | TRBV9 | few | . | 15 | TGTGCCAGCAGCGTAGCTGGAGACAGCTCCTACGAGCAGTACTTC | CASSVAGDSSYEQYF
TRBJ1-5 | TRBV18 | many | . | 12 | TGTGCCAGCTCACCAGGGGACCAGCCCCAGCATTTT | CASSPGDQPQHF
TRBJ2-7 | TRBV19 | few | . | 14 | TGTGCCAGTACCACCGGGACGGCCAGCTACGAGCAGTACTTC | CASTTGTASYEQYF
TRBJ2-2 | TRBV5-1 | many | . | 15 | TGCGCCAGCAGCTCCGACCCAGGGGTGGCCGGGGAGCTGTTTTTT | CASSSDPGVAGELFF
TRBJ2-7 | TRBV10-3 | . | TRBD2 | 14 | TGTGCCATCAGTGGGGGACTAGCGGCCTACGAGCAGTACTTC | CAISGGLAAYEQYF
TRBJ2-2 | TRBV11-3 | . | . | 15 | TGTGCCAGCAGCTTACCCCAGGGACGGACCGGGGAGCTGTTTTTT | CASSLPQGRTGELFF
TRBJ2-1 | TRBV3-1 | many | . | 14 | TGTGCCAGCAGCCGGATGGCCAGTGTCCTTGAGCAGTTCTTC | CASSRMASVLEQFF
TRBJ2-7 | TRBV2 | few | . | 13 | TGTGCCAGCAGTGAAGCAAGGACAGCCGAGCAGTACTTC | CASSEARTAEQYF
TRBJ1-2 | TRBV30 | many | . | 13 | TGTGCCTGGAGTGTCCCAACCTCGGCTGGCTACACCTTC | CAWSVPTSAGYTF
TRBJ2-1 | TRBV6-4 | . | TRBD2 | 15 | TGTGCCAGCAGTGAGCGGGAGAGCTCCTACAATGAGCAGTTCTTC | CASSERESSYNEQFF
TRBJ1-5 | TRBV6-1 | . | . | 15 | TGTGCCAGCACTCGTTCCGGGACAAATAATCAGCCCCAGCATTTT | CASTRSGTNNQPQHF
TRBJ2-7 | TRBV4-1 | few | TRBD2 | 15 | TGCGCCAGCAGCCGAGCTAGCGGTACCCTCGACGAGCAGTACTTC | CASSRASGTLDEQYF
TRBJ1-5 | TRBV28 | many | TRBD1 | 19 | TGTGCCAGCAGCCCCTTCGGGATGGCGACAGGGATCGGCAATCAGCCCCAGCATTTT | CASSPFGMATGIGNQPQHF
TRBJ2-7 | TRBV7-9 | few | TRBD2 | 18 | TGTGCCAGCAGCTCCGGGACTAGCGGGAGGGGACGATCCTACGAGCAGTACTTC | CASSSGTSGRGRSYEQYF
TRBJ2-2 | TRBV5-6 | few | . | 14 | TGTGCCAGCAGCTCAGACTTAGGCGCCGGGGAGCTGTTTTTT | CASSSDLGAGELFF
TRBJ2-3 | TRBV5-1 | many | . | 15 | TGCGCCAGCAGCTTTAGCAGCGGGTGGACAGATACGCAGTATTTT | CASSFSSGWTDTQYF
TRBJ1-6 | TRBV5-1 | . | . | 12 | TGCGCCAGCAGCCGGGGAGGTTCACCCCTCCACTTT | CASSRGGSPLHF
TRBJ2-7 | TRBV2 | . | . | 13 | TGTGCCAGCGCAGCTCTTCAGGGTTACGAGCAGTACTTC | CASAALQGYEQYF
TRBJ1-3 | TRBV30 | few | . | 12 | TGTGCCTTCAGGGAAACTGGAAACACCATATATTTT | CAFRETGNTIYF
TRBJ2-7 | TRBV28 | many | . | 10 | TGTGCCAGCAGTTTAACCGAGCAGTACTTC | CASSLTEQYF
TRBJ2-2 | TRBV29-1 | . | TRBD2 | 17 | TGCAGCGTCCACAACCCACTAGCGGAGCCGAACACCGGGGAGCTGTTTTTT | CSVHNPLAEPNTGELFF
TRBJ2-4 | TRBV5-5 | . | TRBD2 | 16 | TGTGCCAGCAGCCGACTAGCTGGAACGGCCAAAAACATTCAGTACTTC | CASSRLAGTAKNIQYF
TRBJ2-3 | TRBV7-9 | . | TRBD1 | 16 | TGTGCCAGCAGCTCGACAAGACAGGGCCGCACAGATACGCAGTATTTT | CASSSTRQGRTDTQYF
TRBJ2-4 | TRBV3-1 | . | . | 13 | TGTGCCAGCAGCCAGGTGGGCAAAAACATTCAGTACTTC | CASSQVGKNIQYF
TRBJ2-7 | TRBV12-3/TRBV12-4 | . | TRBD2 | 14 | TGTGCCAGCAGTTCCCCGGGACTAGTATACGAGCAGTGCTTC | CASSSPGLVYEQCF
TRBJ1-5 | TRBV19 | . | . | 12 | TGTGCCAGTAACTGGGCCAATCAGCCCCAGCATTTT | CASNWANQPQHF
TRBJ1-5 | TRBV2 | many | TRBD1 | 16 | TGTGCCAGCAGTCGGACAGGCGTGAGAACCAATCAGCCCCAGCATTTT | CASSRTGVRTNQPQHF
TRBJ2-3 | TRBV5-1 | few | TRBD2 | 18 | TGCGCCAGCAGCTTCGGACCTTCTAGCGGGAGGGACCAAGATACGCAGTATTTT | CASSFGPSSGRDQDTQYF
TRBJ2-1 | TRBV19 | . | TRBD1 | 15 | TGTGCCAGTAGTGACGCGCCCCCGGGACAGGTTGAGCAGTTCTTC | CASSDAPPGQVEQFF
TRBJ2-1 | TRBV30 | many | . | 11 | TGTGCCTGGAACGACAGGTTGAGGCAGTTCTTC | CAWNDRLRQFF
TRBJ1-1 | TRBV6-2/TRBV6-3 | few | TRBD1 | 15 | TGTGCCAGCAGCTCCCCCGGGACAGGGAGAGGTGAAGCTTTCTTT | CASSSPGTGRGEAFF
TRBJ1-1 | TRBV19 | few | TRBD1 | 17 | TGTGCCAGCCTCAGCGGACACAGGGGAAAGGTGAACACTGAAGCTTTCTTT | CASLSGHRGKVNTEAFF
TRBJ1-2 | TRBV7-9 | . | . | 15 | TGTGCCAGCAGCTTAAAGGGGTTGCATCACTATGGCTACACCTTC | CASSLKGLHHYGYTF
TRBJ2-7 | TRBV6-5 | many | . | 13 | TGTGCCAGCAGTTACGGGCGGGAAATGGGGCAGTACTTC | CASSYGREMGQYF
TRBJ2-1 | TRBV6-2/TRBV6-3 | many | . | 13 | TGTGCCAGCAGAGACTGGAAAGACAATGAGCAGTTCTTC | CASRDWKDNEQFF
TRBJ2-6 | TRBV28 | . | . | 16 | TGTGCCAGTACCTATGGTGGGGTCTCTGGGGCCAACGTCCTGACTTTC | CASTYGGVSGANVLTF
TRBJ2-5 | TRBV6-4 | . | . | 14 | TGTGAAAATTTAGAGGAGCGGCTACAAGAGACCCAGTACTTC | CENLEERLQETQYF
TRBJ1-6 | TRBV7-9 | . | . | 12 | TGTGCCAGCAGCTTACCGGCTTCACCCCTCCACTTT | CASSLPASPLHF
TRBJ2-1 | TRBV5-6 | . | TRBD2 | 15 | TGTGCCAGCAGCTTGATGTCTAGCGGGAGTAATGAGCAGTTCTTC | CASSLMSSGSNEQFF
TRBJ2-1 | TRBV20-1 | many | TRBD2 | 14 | TGCAGTGCCAGCACCGACGGGACTACCAATGAGCAGTTCTTC | CSASTDGTTNEQFF
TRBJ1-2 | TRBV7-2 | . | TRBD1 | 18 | TGTGCCAGCAGCAAACGCGGGCAGGGGGCTCGGGATAACTATGGCTACACCTTC | CASSKRGQGARDNYGYTF
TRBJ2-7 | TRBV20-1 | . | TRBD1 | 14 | TGCAGTGCTAGAGTGCACAGGGGGCAGGGCGAGCAGTACTTC | CSARVHRGQGEQYF
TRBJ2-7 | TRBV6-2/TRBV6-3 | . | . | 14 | TGTGCCAGCAGTCCCTGGACAGACACCGGGGAGCTGTACTTC | CASSPWTDTGELYF
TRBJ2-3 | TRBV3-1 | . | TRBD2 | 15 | TGTGCCAGCAGCCAAAGGACTAGCGGCACAGATACGCAGTATTTT | CASSQRTSGTDTQYF
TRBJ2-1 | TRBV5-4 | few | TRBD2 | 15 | TGTGCCAGCAGCTCAGCGGGAGGGCCAGACAATGAGCAGTTCTTC | CASSSAGGPDNEQFF
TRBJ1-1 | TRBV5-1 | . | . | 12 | TGCGCCAGCAGCACAAAGGCCGCTGAAGCTTTCTTT | CASSTKAAEAFF
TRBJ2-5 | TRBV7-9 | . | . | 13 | TGTGCCAGCAGCTTGTACGAGGGGGAGACCCAGTACTTC | CASSLYEGETQYF
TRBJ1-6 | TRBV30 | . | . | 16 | TGTGCCTGGAGCAATAGCATCTCTACCTATAATTCACCCCTCCACTTT | CAWSNSISTYNSPLHF